This entry features one TCR beta chain sequence. The data stem from a study of technical replicates of blood from several donors. The assay was immunoSEQ multiplex PCR, and TCRdb's table has in-frame clones only and misses some. Of approximately 76,000 clones in the sample, approximately 83% are singletons; the top ten hold about 5.1%. Looked up from germline, CDR1 is SGHTA and CDR2 is FQGNSA. The CDR3 loop spans 11 amino acids. Trimming removed 5 bases from V and 13 bases from J, with 14 bases in between. The sample consisted of PBMCs. This clonotype was sampled from a human donor in good health. Some clones in this sample may be carry-over from other donors' samples. The rearrangement joins TRBV7-2 to TRBJ1-2; unclear D gene. CDR3 DNA sequence: TGTGCCAGCAGCGCTAACCTCGCTCCCACCTTC. Amino acid sequence: CASSANLAPTF.